The 2 T cell receptor beta chains given below trace back to one sample, sequenced in a study of CD8 T cells in ankylosing spondylitis. TCRdb reprocessed the 5' RACE reads with MiXCR, giving one entry per CDR3 protein. The sample contains under 200,000 distinct CDR3 sequences, 13% of which appear only once. The sequencing sample was made of blood, either unsorted or a sorted T cell fraction (not recorded which). These receptors all stem from a female donor with ankylosing spondylitis or in good health (not recorded which).

The chain couples TRBV27 to TRBJ1-2; perhaps TRBD1 as D (6 bases). Germline CDR1 and CDR2: MNHEY and SMNVEV (reference sequence). This CDR3 spans 15 amino acids. With 0 bases removed from V and 7 bases from J, the gap between germline ends came to 15 bases. DNA for the CDR3: TGTGCCAGCAGTTTATCCGGGGGGGGCTACTGTGGCTACACCTTC. Its protein product is CASSLSGGGYCGYTF.

V is TRBV3-1 and J is TRBJ1-2, with TRBD1 as a possible D gene (5 bases). Germline V lookup: CDR1 LGHDT, CDR2 YNNKEL (reference sequence). The V end was cut by 0 bases, the J end by 8 bases, with 13 bases between. This CDR3 has 14 residues. CDR3 amino acids: CASSQDYGGRGYTF. DNA for the CDR3: TGTGCCAGCAGCCAAGATTACGGGGGTAGGGGCTACACCTTC.